The sequence of this TCR beta chain was determined in a study of blood T cell repertoires in COVID-19. Only in-frame clones appear in the TCRdb table, and some are missing; sequencing was by immunoSEQ multiplex PCR. The table lists around 230,000 clones, about 88% of them singletons. The CDR3 length is 15 residues. The clonotype comes from a man in his forties or fifties with acute or convalescent COVID-19. The V and J genes are TRBV21-1 and TRBJ2-4; the table calls TRBD1, which could not be checked here. TRBV21-1 is annotated as a pseudogene. The sequencing input was peripheral blood. This CDR3 is CASTSGGAYGNIQYF. The CDR3 bases are TGTGCCAGCACCTCAGGGGGCGCTTATGGAAACATTCAGTACTTC.